What follows is one T cell receptor (beta chain) and its context. Produced via immunoSEQ multiplex PCR; TCRdb's table is partial and in-frame only. The repertoire consists of roughly 150,000 clones, with roughly 78% occurring once and the leading ten covering less than 7.5%. This specimen comes from a study of blood T cell repertoires in COVID-19. This CDR3 contains 17 residues. The germline gives CDR1 LNHDA, CDR2 SQIVND (reference sequence). Trimming took 3 bases from V and 2 from J, leaving 14 bases between them. Either two negative PCRs, clearance, or symptom resolution qualified Cohort 3 donors as recovered.

The sequencing sample was made of PBMCs or T cells enriched from blood (not recorded which). The sequence was obtained from a woman between 45 and 65 years old who had recovered from COVID-19. The gene calls are TRBV19 and TRBJ2-6, with D unresolved. The CDR3 here is CASSIYGVGPGANVLTF. CDR3 in DNA: TGTGCCAGTAGTATTTATGGTGTGGGCCCTGGGGCCAACGTCCTGACTTTC.